This paragraph reports one TCR beta chain. This clonotype occurred a few times. The antigen it binds to is not known. No base-level quality is on record; no much larger clone is a single base apart. This sample was sequenced with an Illumina NovaSeq 6000. Using 5'RACE with constant-segment primers, TCRalpha and TCRbeta cDNA libraries were constructed, with sample barcodes and unique molecular identifiers added in the process. Trizol reagent was used to extract RNA from every sample. Libraries were amplified in two PCR steps, with a second sample barcode and Illumina TruSeq adapters added in the second step. Libraries were sequenced on an Illumina NovaSeq with 2 x 150 bp paired-end reads. The authors processed their data as follows. Reads were demultiplexed and collapsed into UMI-guided consensus sequences with migec v1.2.7. Using mixcr v2.1.11, the UMI consensuses were aligned to TRA and TRB V and J templates and assembled into clonotypes. Expanded or contracted clonotypes were those called significant by both edgeR and NoisET, with noise models trained on biological replicates. For edgeR calls, the thresholds were a false discovery rate-adjusted p below 0.01 and a log2 fold-change of 1. As an exploratory analysis of dynamics, max-normalized trajectories of the 1000 most abundant clonotypes were examined with PCA combined with hierarchical clustering. Each responding clone was given a CD4 or CD8 phenotype based on the CD4+ and CD8+ repertoires, which had been sequenced separately. The public reads were quality trimmed at Q25 with fastp and then assembled into clones with MiXCR by TCRdb, keeping productive beta chains. Each CDR3 protein gets just one entry, which takes the most common genes and DNA from the rows behind it. The V and J calls were determined by TCRdb, not by the authors. The sample table lists 300,000 or so distinct CDR3 sequences, about 15% of them with a count of one. Around a fifth of the sample comes from the top ten.

According to the germline V gene, CDR1 reads SGDLS and CDR2 reads YYNGEE. The germline V and J ends show losses of 4 bases and 4 bases respectively, and no gene match explains 7 bases of the junction. Its CDR3 holds 15 amino acids, cysteine through phenylalanine. Just the 45-base CDR3 DNA is kept, in frame starting at base 1. This entry is derived from a study of T-cell memory formation after mild COVID-19 (dated by TCRdb to the early 2020s). The study in broad terms: TCR sequence clusters from the two donors were largely donor specific. In a couple of donors, T-cell clones that expanded and contracted after mild COVID-19 were tracked by sequencing TCRalpha and TCRbeta repertoires over time. Two young, previously healthy adult volunteers made up the cohort, one male and one female. General conclusions and limits of the study: From day 15 to 85, contracting clones showed balanced CD4/CD8 phenotypes, whereas a second wave of clones that expanded from day 15 to 37 leaned towards CD4+. Some responding clones were found in pre-infection memory, which suggests that pre-existing cross-reactive memory T cells took part in the SARS-CoV-2 response. Contracting CD4+ clones turned up mainly in the CM and EM memory subsets, whereas EMRA was where CD8+ clones were enriched. The study included only two mild cases, and larger cohorts that include severe cases with pre-infection samples were judged to be necessary. SARS-CoV-2 specificity of the second-wave clones peaking on day 37 was not confirmed.

Ficoll-Paque density gradient centrifugation was the method used to isolate PBMCs. The sample comprised PBMCs or a T cell subset sorted from them (not recorded which). The source of this sequence is a man in his late teens or twenties who had mild COVID-19 (a few samples of this study predate the infection). The sample titles of this study are shuffled in the database, so cell type and time point are left out; the donor was told from shared clones. This sequence uses TRBV9 and TRBJ1-2, and TRBD1 matches 10 of the central bases. The nucleotide sequence reads as follows: TGTGCCAGCAGCTCACTTGGACAGGGGGGCTATGGCTACACCTTC. This yields the protein CASSSLGQGGYGYTF.